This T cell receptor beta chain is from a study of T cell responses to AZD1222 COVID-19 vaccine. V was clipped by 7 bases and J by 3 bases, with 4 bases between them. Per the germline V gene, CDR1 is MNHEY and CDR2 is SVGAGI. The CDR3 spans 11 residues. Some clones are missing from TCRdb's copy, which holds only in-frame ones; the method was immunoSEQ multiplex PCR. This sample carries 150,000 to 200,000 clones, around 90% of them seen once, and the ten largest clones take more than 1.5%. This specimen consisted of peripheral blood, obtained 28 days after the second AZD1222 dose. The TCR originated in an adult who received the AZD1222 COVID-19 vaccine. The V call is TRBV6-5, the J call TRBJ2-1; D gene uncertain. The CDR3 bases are TGTGCCAGCACCCTCTACAATGAGCAGTTCTTC. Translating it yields CASTLYNEQFF.